This T cell receptor beta chain emerged from a study of T cell changes during pregnancy in multiple sclerosis. Data came from immunoSEQ multiplex PCR; TCRdb stores just in-frame clones and leaves some out. This table holds 30,000 to 45,000 clones, 90% to 95% found once. The CDR3 extends over 14 amino acids. In germline, CDR1 is SGDLS, CDR2 YYNGEE. V lost 0 bases and J lost 0, with 4 bases in between. Sequences were derived from CD4+ T cells from peripheral blood mononuclear cells, sampled in the second trimester of pregnancy. The receptor was derived from a female donor in good health, enrolled as a control in a pregnancy study. V and J are TRBV9 and TRBJ1-3; D is undetermined. The CDR3 loop is CASSVESSGNTIYF. In DNA, the CDR3 is TGTGCCAGCAGCGTAGAGAGCTCTGGAAACACCATATATTTT.